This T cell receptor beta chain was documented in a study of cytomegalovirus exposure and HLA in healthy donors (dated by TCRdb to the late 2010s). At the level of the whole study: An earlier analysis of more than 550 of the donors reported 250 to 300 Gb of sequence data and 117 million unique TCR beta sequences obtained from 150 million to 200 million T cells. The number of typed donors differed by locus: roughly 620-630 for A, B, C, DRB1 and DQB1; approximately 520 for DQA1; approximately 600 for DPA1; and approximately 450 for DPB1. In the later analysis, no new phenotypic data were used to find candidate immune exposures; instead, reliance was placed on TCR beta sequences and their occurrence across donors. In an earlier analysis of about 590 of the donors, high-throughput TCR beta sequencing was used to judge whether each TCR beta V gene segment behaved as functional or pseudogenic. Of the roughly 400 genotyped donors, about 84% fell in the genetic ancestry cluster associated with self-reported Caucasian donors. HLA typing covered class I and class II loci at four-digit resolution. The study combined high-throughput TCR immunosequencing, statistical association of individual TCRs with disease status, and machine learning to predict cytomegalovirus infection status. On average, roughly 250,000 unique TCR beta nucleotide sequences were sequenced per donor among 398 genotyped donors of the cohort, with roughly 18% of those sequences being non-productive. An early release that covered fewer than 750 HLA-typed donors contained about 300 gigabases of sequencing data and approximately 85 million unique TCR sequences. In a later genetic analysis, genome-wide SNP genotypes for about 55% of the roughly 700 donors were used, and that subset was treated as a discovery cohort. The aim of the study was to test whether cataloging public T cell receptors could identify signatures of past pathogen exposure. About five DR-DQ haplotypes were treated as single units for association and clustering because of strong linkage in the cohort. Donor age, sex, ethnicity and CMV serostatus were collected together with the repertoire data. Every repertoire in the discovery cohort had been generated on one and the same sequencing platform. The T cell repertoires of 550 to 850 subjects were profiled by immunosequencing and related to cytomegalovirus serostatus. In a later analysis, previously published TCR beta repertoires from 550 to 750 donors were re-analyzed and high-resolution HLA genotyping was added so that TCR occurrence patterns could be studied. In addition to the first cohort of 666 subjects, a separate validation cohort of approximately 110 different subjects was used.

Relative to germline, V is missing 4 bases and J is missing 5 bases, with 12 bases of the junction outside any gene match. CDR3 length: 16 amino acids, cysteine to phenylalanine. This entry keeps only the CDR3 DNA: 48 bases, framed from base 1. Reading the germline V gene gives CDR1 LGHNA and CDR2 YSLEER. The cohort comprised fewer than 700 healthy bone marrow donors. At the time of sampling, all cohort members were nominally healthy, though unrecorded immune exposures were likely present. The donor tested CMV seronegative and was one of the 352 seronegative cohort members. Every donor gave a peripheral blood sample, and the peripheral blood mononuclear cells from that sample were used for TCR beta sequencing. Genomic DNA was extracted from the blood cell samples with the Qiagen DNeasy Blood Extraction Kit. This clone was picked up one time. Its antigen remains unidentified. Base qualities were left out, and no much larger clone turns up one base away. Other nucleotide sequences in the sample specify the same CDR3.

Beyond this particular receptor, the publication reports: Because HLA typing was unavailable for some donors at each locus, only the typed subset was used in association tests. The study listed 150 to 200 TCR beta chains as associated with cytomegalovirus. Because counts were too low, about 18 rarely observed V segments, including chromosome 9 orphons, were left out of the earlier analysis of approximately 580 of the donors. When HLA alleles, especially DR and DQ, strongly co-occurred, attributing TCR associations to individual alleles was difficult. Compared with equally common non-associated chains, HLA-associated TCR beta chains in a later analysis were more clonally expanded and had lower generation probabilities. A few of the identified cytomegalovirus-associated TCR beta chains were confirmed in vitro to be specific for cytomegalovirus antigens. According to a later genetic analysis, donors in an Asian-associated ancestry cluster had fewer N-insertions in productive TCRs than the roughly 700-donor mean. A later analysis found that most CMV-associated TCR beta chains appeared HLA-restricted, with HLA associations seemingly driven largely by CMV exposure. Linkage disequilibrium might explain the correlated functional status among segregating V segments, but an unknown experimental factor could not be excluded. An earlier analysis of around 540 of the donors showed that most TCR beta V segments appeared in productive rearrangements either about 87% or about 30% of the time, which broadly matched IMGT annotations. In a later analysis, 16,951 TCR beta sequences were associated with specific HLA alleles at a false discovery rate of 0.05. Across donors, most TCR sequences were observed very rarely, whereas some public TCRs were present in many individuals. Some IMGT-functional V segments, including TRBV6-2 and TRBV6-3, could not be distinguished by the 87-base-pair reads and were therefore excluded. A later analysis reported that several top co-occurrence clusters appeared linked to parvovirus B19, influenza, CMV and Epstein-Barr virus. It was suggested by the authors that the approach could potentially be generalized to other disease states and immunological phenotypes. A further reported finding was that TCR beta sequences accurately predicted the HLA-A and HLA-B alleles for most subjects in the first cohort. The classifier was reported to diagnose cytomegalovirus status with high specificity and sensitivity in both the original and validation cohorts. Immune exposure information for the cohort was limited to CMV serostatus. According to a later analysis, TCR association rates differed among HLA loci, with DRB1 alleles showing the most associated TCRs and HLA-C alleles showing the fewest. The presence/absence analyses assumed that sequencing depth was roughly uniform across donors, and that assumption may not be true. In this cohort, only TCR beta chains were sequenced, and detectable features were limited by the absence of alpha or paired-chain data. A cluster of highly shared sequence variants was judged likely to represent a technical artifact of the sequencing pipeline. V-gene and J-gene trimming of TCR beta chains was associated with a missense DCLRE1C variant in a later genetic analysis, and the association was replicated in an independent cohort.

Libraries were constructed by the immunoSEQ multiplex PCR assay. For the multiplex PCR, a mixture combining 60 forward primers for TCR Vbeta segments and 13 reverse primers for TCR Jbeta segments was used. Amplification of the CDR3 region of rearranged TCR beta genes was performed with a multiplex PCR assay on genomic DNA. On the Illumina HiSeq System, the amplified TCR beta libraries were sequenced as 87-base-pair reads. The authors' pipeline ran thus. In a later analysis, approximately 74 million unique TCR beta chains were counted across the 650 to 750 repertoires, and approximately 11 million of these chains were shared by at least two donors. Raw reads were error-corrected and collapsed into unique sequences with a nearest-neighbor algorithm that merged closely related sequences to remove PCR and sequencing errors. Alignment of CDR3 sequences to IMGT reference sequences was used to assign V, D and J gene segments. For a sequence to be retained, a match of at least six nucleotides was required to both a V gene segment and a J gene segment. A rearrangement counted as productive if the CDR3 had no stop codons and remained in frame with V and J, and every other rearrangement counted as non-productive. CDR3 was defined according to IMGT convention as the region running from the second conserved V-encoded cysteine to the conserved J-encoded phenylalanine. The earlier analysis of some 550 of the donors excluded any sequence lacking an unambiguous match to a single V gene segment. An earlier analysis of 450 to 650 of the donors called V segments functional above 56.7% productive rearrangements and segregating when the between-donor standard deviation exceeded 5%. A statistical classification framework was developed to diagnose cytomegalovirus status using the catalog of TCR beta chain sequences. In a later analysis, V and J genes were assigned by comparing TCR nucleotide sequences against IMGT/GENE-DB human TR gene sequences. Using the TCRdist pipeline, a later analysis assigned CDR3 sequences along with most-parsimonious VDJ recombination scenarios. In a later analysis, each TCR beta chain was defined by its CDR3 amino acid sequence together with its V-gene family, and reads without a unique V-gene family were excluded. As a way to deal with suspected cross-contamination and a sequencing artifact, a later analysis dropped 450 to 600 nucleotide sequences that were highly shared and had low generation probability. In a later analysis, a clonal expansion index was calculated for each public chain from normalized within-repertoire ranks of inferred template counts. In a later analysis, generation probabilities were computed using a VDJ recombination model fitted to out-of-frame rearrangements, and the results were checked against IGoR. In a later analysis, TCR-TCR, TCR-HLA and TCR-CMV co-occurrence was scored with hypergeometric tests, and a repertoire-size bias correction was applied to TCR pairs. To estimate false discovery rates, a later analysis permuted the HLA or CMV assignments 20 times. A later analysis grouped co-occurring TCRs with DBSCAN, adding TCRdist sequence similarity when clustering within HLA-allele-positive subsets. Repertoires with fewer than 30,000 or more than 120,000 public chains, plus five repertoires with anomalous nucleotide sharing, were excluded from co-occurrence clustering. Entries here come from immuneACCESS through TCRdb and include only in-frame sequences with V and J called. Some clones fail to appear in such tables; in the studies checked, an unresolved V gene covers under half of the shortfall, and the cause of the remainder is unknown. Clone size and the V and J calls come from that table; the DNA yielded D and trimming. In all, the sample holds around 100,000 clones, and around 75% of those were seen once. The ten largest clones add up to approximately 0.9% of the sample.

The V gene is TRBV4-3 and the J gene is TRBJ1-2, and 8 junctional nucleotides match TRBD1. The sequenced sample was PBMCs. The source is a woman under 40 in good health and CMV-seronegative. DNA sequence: TGCGCCAGCAGCCTGTCATCAGGGGGCCGTGGGTATGGCTACACCTTC. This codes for CASSLSSGGRGYGYTF.